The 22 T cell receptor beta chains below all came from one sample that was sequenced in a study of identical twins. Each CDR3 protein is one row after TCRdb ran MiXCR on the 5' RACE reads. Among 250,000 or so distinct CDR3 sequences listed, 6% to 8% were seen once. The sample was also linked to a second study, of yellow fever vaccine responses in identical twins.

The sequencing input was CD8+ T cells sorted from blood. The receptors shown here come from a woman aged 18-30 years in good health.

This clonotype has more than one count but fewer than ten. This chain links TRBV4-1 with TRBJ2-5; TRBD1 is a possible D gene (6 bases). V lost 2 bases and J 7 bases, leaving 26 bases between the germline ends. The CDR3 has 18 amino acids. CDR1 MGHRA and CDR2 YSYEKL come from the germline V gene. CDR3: CASSQPYREGLQSGTQYF. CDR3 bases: TGCGCCAGCAGCCAACCTTACAGGGAAGGGCTCCAATCGGGGACCCAGTACTTC.

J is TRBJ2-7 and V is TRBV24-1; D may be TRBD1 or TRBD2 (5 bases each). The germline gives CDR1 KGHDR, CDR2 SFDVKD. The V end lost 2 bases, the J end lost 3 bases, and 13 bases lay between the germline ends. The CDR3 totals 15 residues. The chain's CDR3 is CATSDSGSRFYEQYF. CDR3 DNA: TGTGCCACCAGTGATTCAGGGAGTCGATTCTACGAGCAGTACTTC.

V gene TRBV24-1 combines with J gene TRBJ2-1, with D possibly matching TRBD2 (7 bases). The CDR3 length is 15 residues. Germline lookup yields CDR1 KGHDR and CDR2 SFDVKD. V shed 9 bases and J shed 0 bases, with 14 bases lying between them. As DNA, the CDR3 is TGTGCCACCGGGGGGGACAAGAGCTCCTACAATGAGCAGTTCTTC. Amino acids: CATGGDKSSYNEQFF.

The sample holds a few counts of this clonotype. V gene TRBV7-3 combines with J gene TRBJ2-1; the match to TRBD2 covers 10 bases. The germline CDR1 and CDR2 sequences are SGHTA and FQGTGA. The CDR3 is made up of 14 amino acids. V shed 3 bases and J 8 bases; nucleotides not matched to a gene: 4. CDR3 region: CASSLGLAPDEQFF. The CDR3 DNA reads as TGTGCCAGCAGCTTGGGACTAGCGCCTGATGAGCAGTTCTTC.

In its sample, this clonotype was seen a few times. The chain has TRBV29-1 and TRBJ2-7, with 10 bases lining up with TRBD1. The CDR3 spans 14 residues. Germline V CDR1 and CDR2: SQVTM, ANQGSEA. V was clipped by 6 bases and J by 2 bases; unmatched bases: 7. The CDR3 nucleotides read TGCAGCGTCTCCGGGACAGGGGTCACCTACGAGCAGTACTTC. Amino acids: CSVSGTGVTYEQYF.

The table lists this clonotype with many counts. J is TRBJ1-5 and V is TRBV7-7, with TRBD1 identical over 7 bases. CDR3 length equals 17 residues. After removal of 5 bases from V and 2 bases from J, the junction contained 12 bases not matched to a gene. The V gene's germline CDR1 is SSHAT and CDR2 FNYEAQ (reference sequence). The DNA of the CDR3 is TGTGCCAGCAGCCCAGAATGGGGACAGTGGCGCAATCAGCCCCAGCATTTT. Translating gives CASSPEWGQWRNQPQHF.

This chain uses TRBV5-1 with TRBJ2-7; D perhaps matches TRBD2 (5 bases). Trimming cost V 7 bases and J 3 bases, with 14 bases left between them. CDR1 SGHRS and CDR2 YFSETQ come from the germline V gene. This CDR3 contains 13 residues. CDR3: CASPFERVYEQYV. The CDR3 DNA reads TGCGCCAGCCCCTTTGAGAGGGTCTACGAGCAGTACGTC.

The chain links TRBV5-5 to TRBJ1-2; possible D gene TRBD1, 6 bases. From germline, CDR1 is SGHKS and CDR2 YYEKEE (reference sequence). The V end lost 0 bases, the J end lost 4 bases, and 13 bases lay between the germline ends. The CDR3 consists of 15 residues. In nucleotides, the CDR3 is TGTGCCAGCAGCTTGGGTACAGGGAAGGTCTATGGCTACACCTTC. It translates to CASSLGTGKVYGYTF.

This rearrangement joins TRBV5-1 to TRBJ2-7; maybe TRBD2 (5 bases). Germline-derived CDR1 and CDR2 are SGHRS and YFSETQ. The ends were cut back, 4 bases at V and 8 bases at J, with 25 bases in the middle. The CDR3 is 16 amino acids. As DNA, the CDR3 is TGCGCCAGCAGCCTTGGGCGTGAGACTACATTTTACCAGCAGTACTTC. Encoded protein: CASSLGRETTFYQQYF.

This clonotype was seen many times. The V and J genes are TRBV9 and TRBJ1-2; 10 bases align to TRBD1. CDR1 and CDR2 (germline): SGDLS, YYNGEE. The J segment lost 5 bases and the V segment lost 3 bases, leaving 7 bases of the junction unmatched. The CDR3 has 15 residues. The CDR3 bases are TGTGCCAGCAGCGAGCGACAGGGGGCAGGTTATGGCTACACCTTC. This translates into CASSERQGAGYGYTF.

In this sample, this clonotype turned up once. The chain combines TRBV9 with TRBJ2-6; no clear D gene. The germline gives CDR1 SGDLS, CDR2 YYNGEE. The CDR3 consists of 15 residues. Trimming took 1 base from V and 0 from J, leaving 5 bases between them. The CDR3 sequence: CASSVWGSGANVLTF. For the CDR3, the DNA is TGTGCCAGCAGCGTATGGGGCTCTGGGGCCAACGTCCTGACTTTC.

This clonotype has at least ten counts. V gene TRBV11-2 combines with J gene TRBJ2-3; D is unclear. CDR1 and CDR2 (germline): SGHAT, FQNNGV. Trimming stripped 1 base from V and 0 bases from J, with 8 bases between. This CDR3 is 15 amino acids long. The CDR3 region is CASSLAVKSTDTQYF. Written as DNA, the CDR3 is TGTGCCAGCAGCTTAGCGGTTAAGAGCACAGATACGCAGTATTTT.

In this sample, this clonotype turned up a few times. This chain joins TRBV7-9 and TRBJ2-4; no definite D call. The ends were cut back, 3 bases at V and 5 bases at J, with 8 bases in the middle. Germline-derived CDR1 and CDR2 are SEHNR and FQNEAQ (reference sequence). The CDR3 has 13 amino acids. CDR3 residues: CASSFAGQNIQYF. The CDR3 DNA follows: TGTGCCAGCAGCTTCGCAGGTCAAAACATTCAGTACTTC.

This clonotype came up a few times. The CDR3 DNA is TGTGCCAGCAGTGACGACAGGGGGCCGAATCAGCCCCAGCATTTT. Residues: CASSDDRGPNQPQHF. V and J are TRBV12-3 or TRBV12-4 and TRBJ1-5; 10 bases fit TRBD1. The length of the CDR3 is 15 residues. J gave up 4 bases and V 5 bases, and 5 bases lay outside the gene matches.

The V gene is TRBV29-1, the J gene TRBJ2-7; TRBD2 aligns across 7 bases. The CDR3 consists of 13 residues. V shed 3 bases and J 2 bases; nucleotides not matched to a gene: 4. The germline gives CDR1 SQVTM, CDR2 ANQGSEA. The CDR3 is CSVELGGAYEQYF. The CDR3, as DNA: TGCAGCGTTGAGTTGGGGGGGGCCTACGAGCAGTACTTC.

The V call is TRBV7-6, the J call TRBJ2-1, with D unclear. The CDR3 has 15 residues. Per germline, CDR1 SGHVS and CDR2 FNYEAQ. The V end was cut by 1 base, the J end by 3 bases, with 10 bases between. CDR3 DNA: TGTGCCAGCAGCTTAGGCTGGGATAGCTACAATGAGCAGTTCTTC. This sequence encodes CASSLGWDSYNEQFF.

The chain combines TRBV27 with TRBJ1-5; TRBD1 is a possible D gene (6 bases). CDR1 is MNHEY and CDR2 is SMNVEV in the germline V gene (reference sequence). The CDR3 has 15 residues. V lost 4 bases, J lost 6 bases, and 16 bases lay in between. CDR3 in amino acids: CASSWRGGRSQPQHF. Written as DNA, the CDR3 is TGTGCCAGCAGTTGGCGGGGGGGCAGAAGTCAGCCCCAGCATTTT.

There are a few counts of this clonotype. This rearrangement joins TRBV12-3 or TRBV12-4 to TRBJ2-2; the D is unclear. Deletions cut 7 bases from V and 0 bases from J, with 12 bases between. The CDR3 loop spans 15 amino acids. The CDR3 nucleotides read TGTGCCAGCACTTTTCCGCGCACGAACACCGGGGAGCTGTTTTTT. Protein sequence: CASTFPRTNTGELFF.

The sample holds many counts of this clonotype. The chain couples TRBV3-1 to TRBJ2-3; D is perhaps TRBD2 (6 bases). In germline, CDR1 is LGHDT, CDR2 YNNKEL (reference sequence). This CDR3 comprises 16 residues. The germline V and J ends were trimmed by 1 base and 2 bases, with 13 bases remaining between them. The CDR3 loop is CASSQVSREITDTQYF. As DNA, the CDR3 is TGTGCCAGCAGCCAAGTCTCACGGGAGATCACAGATACGCAGTATTTT.

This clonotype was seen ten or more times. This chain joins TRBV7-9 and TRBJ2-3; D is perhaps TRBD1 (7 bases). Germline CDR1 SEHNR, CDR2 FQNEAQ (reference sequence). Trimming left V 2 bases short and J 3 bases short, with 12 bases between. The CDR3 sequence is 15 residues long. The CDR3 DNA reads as TGTGCCAGCAGCTTATCAGGGGGGCCGACAGATACGCAGTATTTT. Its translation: CASSLSGGPTDTQYF.

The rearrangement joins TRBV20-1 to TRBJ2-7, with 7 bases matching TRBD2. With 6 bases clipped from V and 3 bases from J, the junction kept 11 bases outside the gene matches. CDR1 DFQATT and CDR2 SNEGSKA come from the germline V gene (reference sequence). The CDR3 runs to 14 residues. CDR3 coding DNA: TGCAGTGCCATGGGGAGGGAGGGATTCTACGAGCAGTACGTC. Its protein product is CSAMGREGFYEQYV.

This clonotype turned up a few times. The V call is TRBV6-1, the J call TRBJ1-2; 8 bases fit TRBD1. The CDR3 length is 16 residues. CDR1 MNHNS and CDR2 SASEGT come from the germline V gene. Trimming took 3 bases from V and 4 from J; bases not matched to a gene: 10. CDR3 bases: TGTGCCAGCAGTGATGAGCAGACAGGGGAGATCTATGGCTACACCTTC. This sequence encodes CASSDEQTGEIYGYTF.